The following is a T cell receptor (beta chain) sequence with its context. This clone has just one count. What antigen it recognizes has not been identified. The record has no base qualities; no much larger clone is one base away. TCRbeta CDR3 regions were amplified from genomic DNA by means of the immunoSEQ Assay, a bias-controlled multiplex PCR. Concerning the study's data processing: Nucleated cell counts per sample were estimated from amplification of reference gene primers within the assay. To quantify the absolute abundance of each unique TCRbeta CDR3 rearrangement, sequence reads were collapsed and filtered. For each sample, productive Simpson clonality was calculated as the square root of Simpson's diversity index across productive rearrangements. TCRdb provides this immuneACCESS table in a form limited to in-frame rearrangements. Some clones are lacking; in checked studies, under half of them reflect an unresolved V gene, and why the rest are absent is not known. Clone size and the V and J calls come from that table; the DNA yielded D and trimming. This sample is represented by more than 300,000 clones; more than 75% of them were singletons. The top ten clones comprise under 11% of the sample.

This sample is part of a study of blood T cell repertoires in COVID-19 (dated by TCRdb to the early 2020s). With regard to the full study: The collaborator samples originated in the United States, Italy and Spain and spanned the acute and convalescent phases of COVID-19. Deeply sampled blood TCRbeta repertoires from subjects exposed to, actively infected with, or recovered from COVID-19 were included in the dataset. Nearly every sample came with metadata listing a de-identified subject ID, COVID-19 status, age in years and sex. The material from the prospective study consisted of cDNA or gDNA derived from T cells, B-cell-depleted T cells, or PBMCs. Where HLA class I and class II types were available, the types were taken from metadata supplied by the sample provider, not from assay-based typing. The repertoires were released in a freely available public database meant as a resource for research on the immune response to SARS-CoV-2. Samples were obtained from the ongoing ImmuneRACE study (first 160 participants) and from over 1,000 subjects provided by 6 global collaborators. Overall results and qualifications from the work: Clinical and demographic metadata were provided uncurated, with the amount varying by source and participant.

Reading the germline V gene (reference sequence) gives CDR1 SEHNR and CDR2 FQNEAQ. The germline ends are 21 bases apart after V is trimmed by 5 bases and J by 8 bases. The CDR3 holds 15 amino acids from the cysteine to the phenylalanine. The retained sequence is limited to the CDR3, 45 bases, with the frame set at the first base. In Seattle, one collaborating source enrolled patients while the infection was active and tracked those patients longitudinally over the course of disease. Whole blood was collected in K2EDTA tubes by collaborating institutions according to the institutions' own protocols. For TCRbeta analysis, collaborator samples were shipped as frozen whole blood, as isolated PBMCs, or as DNA extracted from either sample type.

Recombination connected TRBV7-9 to TRBJ1-2; the D segment could be TRBD1, given 6 matching bases. Source material: peripheral blood. This receptor was taken from a woman in her twenties or thirties with COVID-19, enrolled during active disease. The nucleotide sequence reads TGTGCCAGCAGCCAATTAACAGGGATCACCCCGGGCTACACCTTC. This is translated as CASSQLTGITPGYTF.